Sequencing of this T cell receptor beta chain was carried out in a study of identical twins. Using its own MiXCR run on the 5' RACE reads, TCRdb lists one record per CDR3 protein. Among more than 600,000 distinct CDR3 sequences listed, 15% to 20% were seen once. Unmatched junction bases numbered 10, after V lost 6 bases and J lost 0 bases. Germline V gives CDR1 MNHEY, CDR2 SVGEGT. The CDR3 is 16 residues long. This same sample was also taken into another study, of T cells expressing NK-cell markers. That publication notes: Roughly 6 donors showed dominant NKG2C+ clonotypes comprising about 1.0-7.5% of their CD8+ T cells.

The clonotype originates from a young woman in good health. V is TRBV6-2 or TRBV6-3 and J is TRBJ2-5; 7 bases match TRBD1. The sequenced material came from PBMCs. The CDR3 DNA reads TGTGCCAGCAGCCTGAGGGGGCACCAGTACCAAGAGACCCAGTACTTC. Its translation is CASSLRGHQYQETQYF.